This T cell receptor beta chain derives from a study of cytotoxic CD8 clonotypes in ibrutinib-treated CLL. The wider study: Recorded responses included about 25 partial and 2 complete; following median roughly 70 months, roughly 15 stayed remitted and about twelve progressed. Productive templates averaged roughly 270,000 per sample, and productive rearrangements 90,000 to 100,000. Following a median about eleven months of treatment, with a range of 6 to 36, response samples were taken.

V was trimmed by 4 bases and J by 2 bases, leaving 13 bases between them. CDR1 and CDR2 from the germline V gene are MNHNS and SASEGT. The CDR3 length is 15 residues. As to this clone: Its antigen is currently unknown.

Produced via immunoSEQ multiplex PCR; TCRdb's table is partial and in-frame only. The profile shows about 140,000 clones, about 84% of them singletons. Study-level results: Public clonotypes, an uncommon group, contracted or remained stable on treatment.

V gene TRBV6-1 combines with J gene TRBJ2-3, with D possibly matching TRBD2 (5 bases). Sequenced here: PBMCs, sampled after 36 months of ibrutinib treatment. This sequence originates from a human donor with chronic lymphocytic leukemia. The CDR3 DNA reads TGTGCCAGCAGTGTTGACGGGGATAACACAGATACGCAGTATTTT. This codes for CASSVDGDNTDTQYF.